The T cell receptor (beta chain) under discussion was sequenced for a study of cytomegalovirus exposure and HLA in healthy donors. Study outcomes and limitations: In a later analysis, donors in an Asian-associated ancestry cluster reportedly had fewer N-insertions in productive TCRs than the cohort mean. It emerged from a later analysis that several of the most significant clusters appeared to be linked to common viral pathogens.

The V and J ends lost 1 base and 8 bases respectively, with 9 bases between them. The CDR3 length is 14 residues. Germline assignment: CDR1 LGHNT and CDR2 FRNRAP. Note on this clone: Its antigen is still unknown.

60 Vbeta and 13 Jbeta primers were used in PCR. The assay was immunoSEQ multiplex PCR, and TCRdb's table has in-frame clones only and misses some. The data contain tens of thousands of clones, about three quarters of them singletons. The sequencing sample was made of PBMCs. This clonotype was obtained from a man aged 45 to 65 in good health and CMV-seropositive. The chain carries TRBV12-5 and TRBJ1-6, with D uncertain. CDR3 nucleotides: TGTGCTAGTGGTTTGGCCACTGAACATTCACCCCTCCACTTT. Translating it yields CASGLATEHSPLHF.